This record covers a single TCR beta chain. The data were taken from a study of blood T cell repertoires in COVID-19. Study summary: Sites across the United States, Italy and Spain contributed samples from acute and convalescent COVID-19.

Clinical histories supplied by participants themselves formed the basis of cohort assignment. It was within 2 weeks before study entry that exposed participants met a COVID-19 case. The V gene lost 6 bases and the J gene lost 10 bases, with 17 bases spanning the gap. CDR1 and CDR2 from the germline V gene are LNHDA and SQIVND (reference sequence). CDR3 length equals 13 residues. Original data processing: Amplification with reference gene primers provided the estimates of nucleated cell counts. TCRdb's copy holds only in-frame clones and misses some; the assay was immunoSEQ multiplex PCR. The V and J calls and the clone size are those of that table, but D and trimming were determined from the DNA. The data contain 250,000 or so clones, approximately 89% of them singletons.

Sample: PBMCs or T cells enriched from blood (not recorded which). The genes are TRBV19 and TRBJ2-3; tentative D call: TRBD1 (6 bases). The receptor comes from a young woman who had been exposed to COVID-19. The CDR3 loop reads CASSSQPGAAQYF. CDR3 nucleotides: TGTGCCAGTAGCAGCCAGCCAGGGGCTGCGCAGTATTTT.